What follows describes a single T cell receptor (beta chain). Per the original methods: Amplifying reference gene primers gave estimates of nucleated cell counts. Profiling relied on immunoSEQ multiplex PCR, and the TCRdb table lists in-frame clones only, not all of them. D and trimming were read from the DNA, whereas the V and J calls and clone size are those reported in that table. The sample contains about 54,000 clones, 90% to 95% of which appear only once. The data were obtained in a study of blood T cell repertoires in COVID-19. Looking at the study overall: Acute and convalescent COVID-19 specimens originated in the United States, Italy and Spain. Nucleic acid was either cDNA or gDNA, and it came from T cells, B-cell-depleted T cells, or PBMCs.

The V gene's germline CDR1 is MNHEY and CDR2 SMNVEV (reference sequence). Unmatched junction bases numbered 5, after V lost 0 bases and J lost 3 bases. The CDR3 runs 15 residues. The source of this sequence is a woman aged 55 to 70 with active or convalescent COVID-19. What was sequenced was peripheral blood. The V and J genes are TRBV27 and TRBJ2-7, with 7 positions matching TRBD1. The CDR3 region is CASSLSQGVVYEQYF. The CDR3 coding sequence is TGTGCCAGCAGTTTATCCCAGGGGGTTGTCTACGAGCAGTACTTC.